This T cell receptor beta chain was identified during a study of T cell responses to AZD1222 COVID-19 vaccine. Produced via immunoSEQ multiplex PCR; TCRdb's table is partial and in-frame only. The sample contains fewer than 130,000 clones, approximately 96% of which appear only once. Study findings and constraints: Unmutated variant regions are reportedly targeted by nearly half of spike-specific TCRs. Two doses of AZD1222 preceded a rise in Spike-specific TCR breadth and depth. Samples come after the peak T cell response, not at day 14.

Comments on this clone: Its matching antigen is unknown.

The CDR3 spans 16 residues. The germline V gene encodes CDR1 MDHEN and CDR2 SYDVKM. V lost 1 base, J lost 10 bases, and 20 bases lay in between. The sample consisted of peripheral blood, taken on day 0 of AZD1222 vaccination. The J gene is TRBJ1-5, the V gene TRBV28; D might be TRBD1 (6 bases). The sequence was collected from an adult in good health. The CDR3 is CASSLYVWEGGQPQHF. DNA of the CDR3: TGTGCCAGCAGTTTATATGTTTGGGAGGGGGGACAACCCCAGCATTTT.